Listed here is a single TCR beta chain. This clonotype was detected ten times or more. What this receptor recognizes is not known. Base qualities are not provided; no much larger clone lies one nucleotide away. The TCR beta CDR3 regions were amplified from the RNA transcripts. A first-round RT-PCR of the TCR CDR3 used the HTBI primer set with the Qiagen OneStep RT-PCR kit. The libraries were constructed in a second round of multiplex PCR and then size-selected and purified. Sequencing of the libraries was done on an Illumina HiSeq2000 using paired-end 100 bp reads. For the original study's pipeline: SOAPnuke was used to process the raw data, removing reads that contained adapters or uncalled bases, had a mean Phred below 15, or lacked an exact match to the constant primer or identifier. COPE v1.2.5 was used to merge the high-quality paired reads, and each unique nucleotide sequence was defined as a clonotype. MiTCR v1.1 was used to align the clonotypes against IMGT TRBV, TRBD and TRBJ reference segments. Analysis was restricted to V-J combinations with a frequency above 0.0001, which covered roughly 99% of repertoires. The TCS score was defined as the ratio of F50 (clonal expansion) to E x V (chaos), calculated using BLOSUM62-based TCRdist between CDR3 peptides within each V-J. Welch's t-statistics and random forest reduced 450 to 600 V-J features to around 14, which were used in a naive Bayes classifier (R e1071). TCRdb trimmed public reads at Q25 via fastp, called clones via MiXCR and kept in-frame beta chains. One record per CDR3 amino acid sequence lists the most common genes and DNA. The V and J calls come from TCRdb's annotation, not from the publication. The sample includes roughly 110,000 distinct CDR3 sequences, with 16% observed a single time. The top ten constitute 35% to 45% of the sample.

The sample belongs to a study of T cells in Graves' hyperthyroidism and ophthalmopathy (dated by TCRdb to between 2019 and 2020). Turning to the overall study: Peripheral blood was collected at initial diagnosis, before any treatment. A discovery cohort of roughly 100 patients, roughly 40 with Graves' ophthalmopathy and more than 55 with stable Graves' hyperthyroidism, was used to find distinguishing TCR V-J signatures. Prospective prediction of ophthalmopathy was tested in an independent validation cohort consisting of some 20 hyperthyroidism patients and 15 or so patients who later progressed to ophthalmopathy. The 85 to 100 discovery patients were divided at random into training and test sets in a 7:3 ratio. Thyroid tissue and blood T-cell repertoires from six Graves' hyperthyroidism patients were also compared in the study. After blood sampling, hyperthyroidism patients were treated with methimazole at a starting dose of 30 mg daily, and ophthalmopathy patients were treated with high-dose intravenous methylprednisolone. According to the paper, TCR Vbeta CDR3 sequencing was carried out on around 140 peripheral blood samples, which came from under 50 ophthalmopathy, under 85 hyperthyroidism and roughly 17 progressor patients.

The investigation overall reported the following: Ophthalmopathy was separated from stable hyperthyroidism by a 13 V-J signature model, with over 85% sensitivity and approximately 84% specificity obtained in cross-validation and 80%/75% obtained in testing. In validation, the model predicted progression to ophthalmopathy with over 60% sensitivity and 72% to 75% specificity, a median of about six months before onset. No statistical method was used to fix the sample size in advance, and group allocation was not hidden from the investigators. Blood samples also contained most of the expanded thyroid clonotypes (frequency above 0.001), which suggests that blood repertoires may reflect thyroid immune responses.

V drops 3 bases and J drops 0 bases, leaving 9 bases in between. The germline V gene specifies KGHSH as CDR1 and LQKENI as CDR2. The CDR3 runs 15 amino acids, cysteine and phenylalanine included. Only CDR3 DNA remains: 45 bases, in frame from the first base. Stable Graves' hyperthyroidism was defined as the absence of progression to ophthalmopathy over 18 months of follow-up. Hyperthyroidism patients were aged 18 to 65 years and newly diagnosed, with disease duration of less than 2 months. Patients with uncontrolled infections, other autoimmune diseases, pregnancy or lactation were excluded. Clinical symptoms, serum thyroxine and TRAb, thyroid ultrasound, and orbital computed tomography formed the basis for the diagnoses. PBMCs were isolated from around 10 ml of fresh peripheral blood by Ficoll-Paque density gradient centrifugation. Trizol reagent was used to extract total RNA, and RNA quality was then checked on an Agilent 2100 Bioanalyzer.

The sample taken for sequencing was blood. This TCR came from a woman between 50 and 59 years old with Graves' hyperthyroidism. Rearrangement joined TRBV18 to TRBJ1-5; no D gene can be assigned with confidence. The nucleotide sequence reads as follows: TGTGCCAGCTCACCGATTGGCGATAGCAATCAGCCCCAGCATTTT. Translated, this gives CASSPIGDSNQPQHF.